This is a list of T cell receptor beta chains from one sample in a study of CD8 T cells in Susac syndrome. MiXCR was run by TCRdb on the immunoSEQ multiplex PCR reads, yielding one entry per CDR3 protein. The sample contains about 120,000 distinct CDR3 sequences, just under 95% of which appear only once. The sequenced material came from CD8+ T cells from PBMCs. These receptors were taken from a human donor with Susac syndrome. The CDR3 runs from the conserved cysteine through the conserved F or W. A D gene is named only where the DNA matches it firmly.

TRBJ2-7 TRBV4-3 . CASSQGTGAEYEQYF
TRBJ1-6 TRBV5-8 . CASSFVNSPLHF
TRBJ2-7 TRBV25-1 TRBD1 CASSEGTGKAYEQYF
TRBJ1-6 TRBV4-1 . CASSQDLGQRTLHF
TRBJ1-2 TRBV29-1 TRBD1 CSVGTGGDYGYTF
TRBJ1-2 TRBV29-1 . CSVVGTKILSGYTF
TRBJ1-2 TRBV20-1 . CSSGLDGGYTF
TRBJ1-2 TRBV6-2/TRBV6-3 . CASSYSLGDYTF
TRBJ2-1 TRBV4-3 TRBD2 CASSQDGTTTNEQFF
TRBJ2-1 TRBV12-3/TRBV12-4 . CASSVRTVHSYNEQFF
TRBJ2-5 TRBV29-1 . CSVEGFQETQYF
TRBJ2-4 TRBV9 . CASSALGAGNIQYF
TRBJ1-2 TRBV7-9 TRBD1 CASSLFDRESANYGYTF
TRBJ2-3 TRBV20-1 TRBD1 CSAPKWDRVTDTQYF
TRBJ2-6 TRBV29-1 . CSVEARGLGANVLTF
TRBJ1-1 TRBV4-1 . CASSRLGRENTEAFF
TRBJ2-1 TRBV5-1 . CASSLIDGYNEQFF
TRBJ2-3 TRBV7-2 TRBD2 CASSLARRGGTDTQYF
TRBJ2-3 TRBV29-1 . CSVLGVSTDTQYF
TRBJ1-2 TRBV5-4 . CASSLETYGYTF
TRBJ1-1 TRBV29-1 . CSVVEDMNTEAFF
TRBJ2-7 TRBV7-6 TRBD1 CATSGTGLYEQYF
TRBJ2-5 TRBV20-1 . CSARDPGVTETQYF
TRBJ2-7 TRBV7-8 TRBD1 CASSFEDRGSYEQYF
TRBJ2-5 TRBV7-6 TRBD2 CASSFSGGAGSGETQYF
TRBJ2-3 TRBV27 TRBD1 CASSLLRTGAGTDTQYF
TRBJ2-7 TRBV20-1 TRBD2 CSAALAGGRRVQGSYEQYF
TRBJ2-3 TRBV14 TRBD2 CASSHKMGTSKTDTQYF
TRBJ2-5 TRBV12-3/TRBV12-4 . CASSLNSRRETQYF
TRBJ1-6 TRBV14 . CASSQGRGSNSPLHF
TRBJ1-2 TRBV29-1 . CSVEALQGPFF
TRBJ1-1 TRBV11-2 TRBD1 CASSPKTGGNTEAFF
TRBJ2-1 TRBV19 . CASSRRSSYNEQFF
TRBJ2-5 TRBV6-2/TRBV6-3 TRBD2 CASSYPQAGEETQYF
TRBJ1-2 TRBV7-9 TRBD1 CASSRTGGYGYTF
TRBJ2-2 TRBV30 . CAWSSGGELFF
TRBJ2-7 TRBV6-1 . CASSPTDSGNSYEQYF
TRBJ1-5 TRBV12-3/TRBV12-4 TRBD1 CASRLGQGYQPQHF
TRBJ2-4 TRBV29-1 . CSVMATSAKNIQYF
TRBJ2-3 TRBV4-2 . CASSQDTGMEDTQYF
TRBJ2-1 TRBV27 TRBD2 CASSTGTSGVINEQFF
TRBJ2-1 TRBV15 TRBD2 CATSSAASGISGGQFF
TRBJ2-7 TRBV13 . CASSPTGLYEQYF
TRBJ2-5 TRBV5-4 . CASSTGGQTQYF
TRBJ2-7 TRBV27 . CASSLLGGSPREQYF
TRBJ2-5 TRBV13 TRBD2 CAGDRLAGGGETQYF
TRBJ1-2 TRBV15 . CATSPEGVGYGYTF
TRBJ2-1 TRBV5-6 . CASRFEFKGEQFF
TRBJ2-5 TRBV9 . CASSASGYGETQYF
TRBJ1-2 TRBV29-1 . CSVDHPGESYGYTF
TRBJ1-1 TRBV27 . CASSLGTANTEAFF
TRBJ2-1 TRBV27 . CASSLSSAGNEQFF
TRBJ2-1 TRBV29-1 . CSVDQGGDNEQFF
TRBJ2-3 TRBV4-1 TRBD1 CASSPTGGGTDTQYF
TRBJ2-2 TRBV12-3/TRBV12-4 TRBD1 CASSFAGGTGELFF
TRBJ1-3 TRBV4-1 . CASSHDRPAGNTIYF
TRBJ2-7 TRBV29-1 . CSVIGPGKGEQYF
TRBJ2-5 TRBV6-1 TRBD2 CASSELGGGPQETQYF
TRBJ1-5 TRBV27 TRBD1 CASRTTGGAQPQHF